Below, 13 T cell receptor beta chains from the same sample are listed, as sequenced in a study of metastatic and nonmetastatic thyroid tumors. MiXCR was used by TCRdb to re-call the PCR reads. The table shows around 6,000 clones, with roughly 29% occurring only once. None of the patients had undergone any treatment ahead of thyroid surgery. The sequenced sample consisted of adjacent normal tissue. The receptors were gathered from a female donor with papillary thyroid cancer or a benign thyroid nodule (not recorded which). Some clones in this sample may be carry-over from other donors' samples.

There are a few counts of this clone. The chain combines TRBV6-5 with TRBJ2-7, with 7 bases fitting TRBD2. Germline V lookup: CDR1 MNHEY, CDR2 SVGAGI. This CDR3 region has 15 residues. Trimming cost V 3 bases and J 4 bases; bases outside gene matches: 9. The CDR3 DNA reads as TGTGCCAGCAGTTATGGGGGGGGTAGCGAGTACGAGCAGTACTTC. Translated: CASSYGGGSEYEQYF.

This clone qualifies as medium-sized. The V and J genes are TRBV19 and TRBJ2-3; D ambiguous. The CDR3 sequence is 14 residues long. V was clipped by 5 bases and J by 0 bases, with 9 bases between them. CDR1 LNHDA and CDR2 SQIVND come from the germline V gene (reference sequence). As DNA, the CDR3 is TGTGCCAGTAGTGTTACCGGGAGCACAGATACGCAGTATTTT. Amino acids: CASSVTGSTDTQYF.

Only one count was recorded for this clone. The chain is built from TRBV20-1 and TRBJ1-2; 11 nucleotides align to TRBD1. The CDR3 spans 16 residues. With V trimmed by 3 bases and J by 5 bases, 11 bases remained unmatched. Germline V gene data show CDR1 as DFQATT and CDR2 as SNEGSKA (reference sequence). DNA for the CDR3: TGCAGTGCTAGCCCTGGCCCAGGACAGGGGGCTTATGGCTACACCTTC. It specifies CSASPGPGQGAYGYTF.

The chain combines TRBV6-1 with TRBJ2-1; 7 nucleotides agree with TRBD2. CDR3 length: 15 amino acids. Germline lookup yields CDR1 MNHNS and CDR2 SASEGT. The V gene end was trimmed by 8 bases and the J gene end by 0 bases; junction bases not matched to a gene: 7. DNA for the CDR3: TGTGCCAGCTGCTTAGCGGGCCCCTCCTACAATGAGCAGTTCTTC. Protein sequence: CASCLAGPSYNEQFF.

This clone has just a few counts. One junction end disagrees with the germline gene, perhaps due to a read error. This chain joins TRBV6-5 and TRBJ1-2; unclear D gene. Germline values: CDR1 MNHEY, CDR2 SVGAGI. The CDR3 loop spans 15 amino acids. The CDR3, as DNA: TGTGCCAGCAGAGACCATGTGCAACGCAGATATGGCTATACCTTC. Protein sequence: CASRDHVQRRYGYTF.

The gene calls are TRBV5-1 and TRBJ2-7; TRBD1 is a possible D gene (6 bases). The CDR3 runs 16 residues. V was shortened by 4 bases and J by 4 bases, with 21 bases between the two germline ends. In germline, CDR1 is SGHRS, CDR2 YFSETQ. CDR3 sequence reads: CASSRNIGGVVYEQYF. As DNA, the CDR3 is TGCGCCAGCAGCCGGAATATTGGGGGCGTCGTTTACGAGCAGTACTTC. Full variable domain (rest looked up from reference TRBV5-1 and TRBJ2-7): KAGVTQTPRYLIKTRGQQVTLSCSPISGHRSVSWYQQTPGQGLQFLFEYFSETQRNKGNFPGRFSGRQFSNSRSEMNVSTLELGDSALYLCASSRNIGGVVYEQYFGPGTRLTVT.

This clone was counted only a few times. The chain joins TRBV28 to TRBJ2-1; 12 bases map to TRBD2. This CDR3 spans 19 amino acids. Losses at the gene ends were 6 bases for V and 4 bases for J; bases not matched to a gene: 16. Germline-derived CDR1 and CDR2 are MDHEN and SYDVKM. CDR3 bases: TGTGCCAGCAGCCTAACACGGACTAGCGGGAAGGGGTTGTACAATGAGCAGTTCTTC. Protein: CASSLTRTSGKGLYNEQFF.

This sequence joins TRBV20-1 and TRBJ2-3; D gene uncertain. CDR3 size: 13 residues. The germline CDR1 and CDR2 sequences are DFQATT and SNEGSKA (reference sequence). The V end was cut by 1 base, the J end by 1 base, with 6 bases between. The CDR3 bases are TGCAGTGCTAGAGCGGATGGCACAGATACGCAGTATTTT. This sequence encodes CSARADGTDTQYF.

About this clone: Lacking the conserved final phenylalanine or tryptophan, this CDR3 likely reflects a read error. The rearrangement links TRBV6-5 to TRBJ1-2; TRBD1 matches 9 bases. The CDR3 totals 16 residues. CDR1 and CDR2 (germline): MNHEY, SVGAGI. This chain's CDR3 is CASIYLGQGSNHGYTL. The CDR3 coding sequence is TGTGCCAGCATTTACTTAGGACAGGGGTCTAACCATGGCTACACCCTC.

On this clone itself: Compared with germline, one end of the junction differs, possibly owing to a read error. The chain recombines TRBV14 with TRBJ1-2; D call uncertain. There are 13 residues in the CDR3. Germline assignment: CDR1 SGHDN and CDR2 FVKESK. This chain's CDR3 is CASSQGRNAGYTF. CDR3 nucleotides: TGTGCCAGCAGCCAAGGAAGAAATGCTGGCTACACTTTC.

The V gene is TRBV6-1, the J gene TRBJ1-6; unclear D gene. The germline gives CDR1 MNHNS, CDR2 SASEGT. The CDR3 extends over 13 amino acids. V lost 11 bases to trimming and J lost 7 bases, with 15 bases between them. In nucleotides, the CDR3 is TGTGCCGGTAGTGAAGAAGTAAATTCACCCCTCCACTTT. Its protein is CAGSEEVNSPLHF.

By frequency in the sample, this clone is large. The V and J genes are TRBV19 and TRBJ2-2, with D tentatively TRBD1 or TRBD2 (5 bases each). The length of the CDR3 is 14 residues. V shed 4 bases and J shed 6 bases, with 12 bases lying between them. Germline loops: CDR1 LNHDA, CDR2 SQIVND (reference sequence). The DNA of the CDR3 is TGTGCCAGTAGTACTCAGGGAGATGCCGGGGAGCTGTTTTTT. Encoded protein: CASSTQGDAGELFF.

This clone was seen only a few times. The chain uses TRBV6-1 and TRBJ2-7; D gene ambiguous. The CDR3 contains 12 residues. CDR1 is MNHNS and CDR2 is SASEGT in the germline V gene. V shed 7 bases and J shed 0 bases, with 7 bases lying between them. The CDR3 spells CASTEASYEQYF. For the CDR3, the DNA is TGTGCCAGCACTGAGGCCTCCTACGAGCAGTACTTC.